Following are 14 T cell receptor beta chains from one sample sequenced in a study of CD8 T cells in ankylosing spondylitis. A single record per CDR3 protein comes from TCRdb applying MiXCR to the 5' RACE reads. This sample yields 250,000 or so distinct CDR3 sequences, of which about 20% are seen a single time; 25% to 40% belongs to the top ten. The material sequenced was blood, either unsorted or a sorted T cell fraction (not recorded which). Source of these receptors: a male donor with ankylosing spondylitis or in good health (not recorded which).

This chain uses TRBV12-3 or TRBV12-4 with TRBJ2-2; TRBD2 matches at 12 bases. With 6 bases clipped from V and 9 bases from J, the junction kept 14 bases outside the gene matches. The CDR3 has 17 residues. CDR3 region: CASSSNRLAGAYRELFF. DNA for the CDR3: TGTGCCAGCAGCTCCAACCGACTAGCGGGAGCTTACAGGGAGCTGTTTTTT.

V usage is TRBV9 and J usage is TRBJ2-7; D is perhaps TRBD2 (5 bases). The CDR3 runs to 13 residues. Germline V gives CDR1 SGDLS, CDR2 YYNGEE. Deletions cut 0 bases from V and 7 bases from J, with 11 bases between. CDR3 bases: TGTGCCAGCAGCGTAGAGGGCTCGGGGGAGCAGTACTTC. This encodes CASSVEGSGEQYF.

This rearrangement joins TRBV25-1 to TRBJ1-2; 7 positions match TRBD1. This CDR3 contains 14 residues. In germline, CDR1 is MGHDK, CDR2 SYGVNS. V trimming: 6 bases; J trimming: 7 bases; junction bases outside the gene matches: 11. The CDR3 is CASSPPQGGGGYTF. The CDR3 DNA is TGTGCCAGCAGCCCTCCTCAGGGGGGTGGTGGCTACACCTTC.

This chain joins TRBV7-9 and TRBJ2-7; D is possibly TRBD1 (7 bases). V lost 1 base and J 0 bases, leaving 10 bases between the germline ends. Germline CDR1 is SEHNR and CDR2 is FQNEAQ (reference sequence). The CDR3 spans 15 residues. CDR3 sequence reads: CASSLGGDSSYEQYF. In DNA, the CDR3 is TGTGCCAGCAGCTTAGGGGGGGACAGCTCCTACGAGCAGTACTTC.

The chain links TRBV4-1 to TRBJ2-7; TRBD1 or TRBD2 may be the D gene (6 bases each). Trimming removed 4 bases at V and 2 bases at J, with 21 bases between. This CDR3 is 17 amino acids long. Germline V gene data show CDR1 as MGHRA and CDR2 as YSYEKL. In DNA, the CDR3 is TGCGCCAGCAGCCCCCAGGGGATGGCTAGCGCAGCCTACGAGCAGTACTTC. Translated: CASSPQGMASAAYEQYF.

This sequence joins TRBV9 and TRBJ2-2, with no clear D. The CDR3 is 14 residues long. V shed 1 base and J shed 1 base, with 5 bases lying between them. Germline CDR1 is SGDLS and CDR2 is YYNGEE. The CDR3 nucleotides are TGTGCCAGCAGCGTATTAGAGAACACCGGGGAGCTGTTTTTT. It translates to CASSVLENTGELFF.

CDR3 bases: TGCGCCAGCAGCTCAGAGACAGATACGCAGTATTTT. This codes for CASSSETDTQYF. The chain has TRBV5-1 and TRBJ2-3, with D uncertain. Germline CDR1 SGHRS, CDR2 YFSETQ. With 3 bases removed from V and 3 bases from J, the gap between germline ends came to 5 bases. The CDR3 is made up of 12 amino acids.

This sequence joins TRBV10-3 and TRBJ2-1; no clear D. This CDR3 has 15 amino acids. Germline V gives CDR1 ENHRY, CDR2 SYGVKD. V was clipped by 6 bases and J by 0 bases, with 12 bases between them. CDR3 nucleotide sequence: TGTGCCATCAGGGAGACGACCCCCTCCTACAATGAGCAGTTCTTC. This codes for CAIRETTPSYNEQFF.

The genes are TRBV12-5 and TRBJ2-3; possible D gene TRBD2, 6 bases. Trimming cost V 7 bases and J 3 bases, with 11 bases left between them. The CDR3 spans 13 residues. Looked up from germline, CDR1 is LGHNT and CDR2 is FRNRAP. Written as DNA, the CDR3 is TGTGCTAGTGTAGCGGAGGGGACAGATACGCAGTATTTT. Translating it yields CASVAEGTDTQYF.

J is TRBJ1-5 and V is TRBV20-1; possible D gene TRBD1, 5 bases. CDR3 length equals 13 residues. The V end lost 5 bases, the J end lost 1 base, and 9 bases lay between the germline ends. The germline V gene has CDR1 DFQATT and CDR2 SNEGSKA (reference sequence). CDR3 loop: CSAPQGSNQPQHF. In DNA, the CDR3 is TGCAGTGCTCCCCAGGGAAGCAATCAGCCCCAGCATTTT.

The chain combines TRBV27 with TRBJ2-2, with a tentative D call TRBD1 (5 bases). V lost 1 base and J lost 6, with 9 bases in between. CDR1 is MNHEY, CDR2 SMNVEV, per germline (reference sequence). This CDR3 is 14 amino acids long. The CDR3 region is CASSLLGVPGELFF. The CDR3 coding sequence is TGTGCCAGCAGTTTATTAGGGGTCCCCGGGGAGCTGTTTTTT.

V is TRBV5-8 and J is TRBJ2-7; D could derive from TRBD1 or TRBD2 (6 bases each). The germline V gene has CDR1 SGHTS and CDR2 YDEGEE. The germline V and J ends were trimmed by 4 bases and 2 bases, with 22 bases remaining between them. The CDR3 has 17 residues. The CDR3 loop reads CASSLRSSGARPYEQYF. As DNA, the CDR3 is TGTGCCAGCAGCCTTCGTTCCTCGGGGGCCAGACCCTACGAGCAGTACTTC.

This clonotype was picked up a small number of times. The chain employs TRBV29-1 and TRBJ2-7, with TRBD1 matching over 8 bases. The CDR3 totals 13 residues. Germline trimming cut 4 bases from V and 6 bases from J; bases unmatched to any gene: 8. CDR1 is SQVTM, CDR2 ANQGSEA, per germline. The DNA of the CDR3 is TGCAGCGTTGGGGTGGTAGACAGGGGCGAGCAGTACTTC. Translation: CSVGVVDRGEQYF.

This rearrangement joins TRBV4-3 to TRBJ2-1; 11 positions match TRBD2. Germline V gene data show CDR1 as LGHNA and CDR2 as YSLEER. Germline trimming cut 0 bases from V and 8 bases from J; bases unmatched to any gene: 12. There are 18 residues in the CDR3. CDR3 region: CASSQDWGSGRAGHEQFF. The CDR3 DNA follows: TGCGCCAGCAGCCAAGATTGGGGTAGCGGGAGGGCCGGGCATGAGCAGTTCTTC.